Each of the 3 T cell receptor beta chains below was sequenced from the same sample in a study of vaccination effects on CD4 cells after COVID-19. The assay was immunoSEQ multiplex PCR, and TCRdb's table has in-frame clones only and misses some. The table has around 50,000 clones, roughly three quarters seen once. Antigen-specific CD4+ T cells were expanded with viral peptide pools in the ViraFEST assay before sequencing. Upon completion of under eleven days in culture, CD4+ T cells were isolated. This individual contracted SARS-CoV-2 between March and December 2020, as verified by PCR. For these receptors, no antigen is known. The specimen was CD4+ T cells from PBMCs cultured with HIV peptides, collected before COVID-19 vaccination. This sample's subset: HIV-1 Nef peptide pool negative control/reference culture. The receptor set was obtained from a human donor who had a prior SARS-CoV-2 infection.

This chain uses TRBV6-2 or TRBV6-3 with TRBJ2-7; 8 nucleotides match TRBD1. The CDR3 totals 13 residues. The V and J ends lost 4 bases and 2 bases, in that order; junction bases with no gene match: 1. Germline V gene sequence: CDR1 MNHEY, CDR2 SVGEGT. For the CDR3, the DNA is TGTGCCAGCAGTTCACAGGGGGCCTACGAGCAGTACTTC. Encoded protein: CASSSQGAYEQYF.

The V gene is TRBV10-3, the J gene TRBJ1-1, with unresolved D. Trimming stripped 10 bases from V and 3 bases from J, with 15 bases between. This CDR3 is 13 amino acids long. Germline loops: CDR1 ENHRY, CDR2 SYGVKD. The CDR3 DNA reads TGTGCCAGTCAGACCGACGGGGACACTGAAGCTTTCTTT. Protein: CASQTDGDTEAFF.

The rearrangement joins TRBV6-5 to TRBJ2-7; D ambiguous. V was cut by 8 bases and J by 5 bases, with 13 bases left in between. The CDR3 has 12 residues. Germline V lookup: CDR1 MNHEY, CDR2 SVGAGI. CDR3 residues: CASYWDGDEQYF. In DNA form, the CDR3 reads TGTGCCAGCTATTGGGATGGGGACGAGCAGTACTTC.